Shown below are 2 T cell receptor beta chains from a single sample sequenced in a study of T cell repertoires in cytomegalovirus infection. MiXCR, run by TCRdb on the reads, gives a single entry per CDR3 protein. Here the sample spans approximately 280,000 distinct CDR3 sequences, less than 25% being singletons. No antigen has been assigned to these receptors. Sequenced material: cultured PBMCs, taken from culture after CMV antigen stimulation. Receptors were obtained from a human donor in good health (CMV status not recorded). Some clones in this sample may be carry-over from other donors' samples.

V usage is TRBV6-5 and J usage is TRBJ2-7, with D unclear. CDR1 and CDR2 from the germline V gene are MNHEY and SVGAGI. This CDR3 spans 12 amino acids. Trimming took 0 bases from V and 3 from J, leaving 3 bases between them. CDR3 sequence reads: CASSYSVYEQYF. The CDR3 coding sequence is TGTGCCAGCAGTTACTCAGTCTACGAGCAGTACTTC.

V is TRBV24-1 and J is TRBJ2-3; TRBD2 matches at 8 bases. Losses at the gene ends were 3 bases for V and 0 bases for J; bases not matched to a gene: 4. Germline V CDR1 and CDR2: KGHDR, SFDVKD. This CDR3 is 16 amino acids long. CDR3 loop: CATSDNSGVSTDTQYF. The DNA of the CDR3 is TGTGCCACCAGTGATAATAGCGGGGTTAGCACAGATACGCAGTATTTT.